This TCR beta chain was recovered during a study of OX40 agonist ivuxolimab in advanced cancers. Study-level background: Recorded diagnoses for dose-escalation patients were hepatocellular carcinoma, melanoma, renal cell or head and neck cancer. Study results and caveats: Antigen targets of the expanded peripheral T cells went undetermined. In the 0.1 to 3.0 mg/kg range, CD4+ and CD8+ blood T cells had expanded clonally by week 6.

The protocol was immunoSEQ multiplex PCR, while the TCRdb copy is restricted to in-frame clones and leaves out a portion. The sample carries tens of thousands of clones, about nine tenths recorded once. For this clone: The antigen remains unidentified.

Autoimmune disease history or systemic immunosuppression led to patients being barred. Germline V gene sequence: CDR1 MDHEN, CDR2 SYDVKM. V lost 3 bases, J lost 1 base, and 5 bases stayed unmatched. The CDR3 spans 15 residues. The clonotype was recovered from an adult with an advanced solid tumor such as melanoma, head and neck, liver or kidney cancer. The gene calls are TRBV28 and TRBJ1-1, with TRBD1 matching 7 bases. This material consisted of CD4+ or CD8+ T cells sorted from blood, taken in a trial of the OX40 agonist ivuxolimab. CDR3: CASSFPRQGNTEAFF. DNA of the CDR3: TGTGCCAGCAGTTTCCCCCGACAGGGGAACACTGAAGCTTTCTTT.